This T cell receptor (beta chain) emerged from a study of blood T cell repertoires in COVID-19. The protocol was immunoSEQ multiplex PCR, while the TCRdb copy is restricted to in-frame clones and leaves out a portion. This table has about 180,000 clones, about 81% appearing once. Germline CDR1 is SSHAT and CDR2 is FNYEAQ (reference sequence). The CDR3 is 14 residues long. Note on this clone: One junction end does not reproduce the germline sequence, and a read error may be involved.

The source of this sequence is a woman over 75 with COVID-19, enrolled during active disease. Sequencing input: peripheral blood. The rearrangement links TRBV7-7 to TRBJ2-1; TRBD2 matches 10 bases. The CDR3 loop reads CASSPSGSRNEQFF. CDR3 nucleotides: TGTGCTAGCAGTCCTAGCGGGAGTAGAAATGAGCAGTTCTTC.